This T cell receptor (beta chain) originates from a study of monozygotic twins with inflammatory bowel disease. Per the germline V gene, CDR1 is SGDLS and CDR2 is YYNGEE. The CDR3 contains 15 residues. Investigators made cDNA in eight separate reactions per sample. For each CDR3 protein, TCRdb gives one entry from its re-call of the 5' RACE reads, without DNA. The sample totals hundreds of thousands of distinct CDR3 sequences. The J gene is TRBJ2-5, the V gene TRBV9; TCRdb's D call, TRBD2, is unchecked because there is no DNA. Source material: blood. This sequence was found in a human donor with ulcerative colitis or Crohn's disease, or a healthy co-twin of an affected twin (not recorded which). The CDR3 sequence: CASSWGGYREETQYF. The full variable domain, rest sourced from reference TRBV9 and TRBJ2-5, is DSGVTQTPKHLITATGQRVTLRCSPRSGDLSVYWYQQSLDQGLQFLIQYYNGEERAKGNILERFSAQQFPDLHSELNLSSLELGDSALYFCASSWGGYREETQYFGPGTRLLVL.